A selection of T cell receptor beta chains follows, all from one sample in a study of OX40 agonist ivuxolimab in advanced cancers. The table came from immunoSEQ multiplex PCR; TCRdb's copy has only in-frame clones and leaves some out. There are 40,000 or so clones in the sample; 82% occur only once, and roughly 2.2% lies in the top ten. Sample: CD4+ or CD8+ T cells sorted from blood, taken in a trial of the OX40 agonist ivuxolimab. These receptors were taken from an adult with an advanced solid tumor such as melanoma, head and neck, liver or kidney cancer. Each CDR3 is given with its conserved first and last residue.

CDR3aa | v_gene | len
CATASAGGTSGVIGELFF | TRBV2 | 18
CASSPAGYEQFF | TRBV6-1 | 12
CARSFTSGQETQYF | TRBV5-3 | 14
CAWSRQVTGELFF | TRBV30 | 13
CASSPLGSIDEQYF | TRBV6-5 | 14
CASSPGQGQGQPQHF | TRBV7-8 | 15
CASRRDGSSYNEQFF | TRBV5-1 | 15
CAWSVRGPLGKAFF | TRBV30 | 14
CASSQAEQFF | TRBV6-1 | 10
CASSLYGLAGKFF | TRBV28 | 13
CASSTTGTNQPQHF | TRBV19 | 14
CASRWGGLLFEAFF | TRBV7-9 | 14
CASSNPTAPKRSTGQYF | TRBV13 | 17
CSVTGTGSTYEQYF | TRBV29-1 | 14
CASSSPGLALETQYF | TRBV28 | 15
CASSQGERDRYNEQFF | TRBV4-2 | 16
CASSLPYTDEQYF | TRBV7-9 | 13
CATWGLPGYTF | TRBV28 | 11
CASSARDSSNQPQHF | TRBV2 | 15
CASSSRSEEETQYF | TRBV9 | 14
CASSYQAGLNTEAFF | TRBV6-6 | 15
CASSLEFGTGGYTF | TRBV6-1 | 14
CASSLSLRETQYF | TRBV27 | 13
CATSAVLQGEQYF | TRBV6-1 | 13
CASSHQLAGGGTGELFF | TRBV7-2 | 17
CASSVTGQGNEKLFF | TRBV6-5 | 15
CSVEGTALQETQYF | TRBV29-1 | 14
CASSVQGAPITEAFF | TRBV7-2 | 15
CASRQETQYF | TRBV6-1 | 10
CASSGDRGPGSYEQYF | TRBV25-1 | 16
CASVGAHTQYF | TRBV6-1 | 11
CASSERTVNTGELFF | TRBV6-1 | 15
CASSISGISNQPQHF | TRBV19 | 15
CASHTVGLADKETQYF | TRBV28 | 16
CASSVLDRAGTEAFF | TRBV9 | 15
CSVTGGDEKLFF | TRBV29-1 | 12
CASSFGGLAGPYEYEQYF | TRBV5-1 | 18
CAWMTGGNSPLHF | TRBV30 | 13
CASRPGTSGIQETQYF | TRBV7-8 | 16
CASSPSGYRGKDTQYF | TRBV7-9 | 16
CASSPQGSGSSYEQYF | TRBV18 | 16
CASSLQGTTQQYF | TRBV11-2 | 13
CAISESSGSIHEQFF | TRBV10-3 | 15
CASSLGQGALETQYF | TRBV7-7 | 15
CASSKGQAKIQPQHF | TRBV6-1 | 15
CASSIRQGDSGNTIYF | TRBV19 | 16
CASQTSETQYF | TRBV11-2 | 11
CAIGRQGGNQPQHF | TRBV10-3 | 14
CAWSQGAPGNTIYF | TRBV30 | 14
CASRSFSYEQYF | TRBV27 | 12
CASSVGTRQETQYF | TRBV2 | 14
CASSPDSSNQPQHF | TRBV6-5 | 14
CAWRGRETKNIQYF | TRBV30 | 14
CASSLDTDSNQPQHF | TRBV7-2 | 15
CASSIVKGVTNEKLFF | TRBV19 | 16
CASSPPLAGDGYEQYF | TRBV18 | 16
CASSFLVDTQYF | TRBV28 | 12
CATSRARVTTTEAFF | TRBV15 | 15